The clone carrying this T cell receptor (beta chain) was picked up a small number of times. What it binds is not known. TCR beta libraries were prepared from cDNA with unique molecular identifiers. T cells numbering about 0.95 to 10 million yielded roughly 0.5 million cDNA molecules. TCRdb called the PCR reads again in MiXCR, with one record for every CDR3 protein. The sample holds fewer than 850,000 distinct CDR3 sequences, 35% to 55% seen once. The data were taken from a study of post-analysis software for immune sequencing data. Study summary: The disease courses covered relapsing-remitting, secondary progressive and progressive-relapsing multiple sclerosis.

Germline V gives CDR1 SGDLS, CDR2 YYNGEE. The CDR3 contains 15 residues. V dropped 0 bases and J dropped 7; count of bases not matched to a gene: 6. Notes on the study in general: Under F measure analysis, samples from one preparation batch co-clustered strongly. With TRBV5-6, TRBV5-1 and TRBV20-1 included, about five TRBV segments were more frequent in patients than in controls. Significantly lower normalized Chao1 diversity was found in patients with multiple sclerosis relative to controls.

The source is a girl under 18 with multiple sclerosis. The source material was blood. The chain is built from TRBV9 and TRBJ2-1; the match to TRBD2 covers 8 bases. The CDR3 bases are TGTGCCAGCAGCGTAGAGCGCGGGAGGACGAATGAGCAGTTCTTC. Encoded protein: CASSVERGRTNEQFF.